The T cell receptor beta chain described here comes from a study of a mutant IDH1 vaccine in newly diagnosed glioma (dated by TCRdb to about 2021). About the investigation overall: Patients were given eight vaccinations, in weeks 1, 3, 5, 7, 11, 15, 19 and 23, which matched visits V03 through V10. Vaccination was initiated 4-6 weeks after radiotherapy alone, or concurrently with temozolomide cycles in the chemotherapy-containing groups. Of the roughly 33 treated patients, approximately 62% were male and approximately 40% were female, and the mean age was approximately 40 years. Before enrollment, most patients had been given radiochemotherapy with temozolomide as standard therapy, while the rest had received either radiotherapy alone or temozolomide alone. Peripheral blood was collected at six visits: V03 (baseline), V05, V07, V10, V12 and V13. For exploratory analyses, longitudinal TCRB deep sequencing was carried out in around 26 treated patients wherever samples were available. Points the paper makes about the study in general: No apparent relationship was observed between pseudoprogression and alterations in the top peripheral T cell clonotypes detected by TCRB sequencing. PBMC samples for TCRB deep sequencing were selected based on availability. It was noted by the authors that analyses of patient blood samples could not be reproduced owing to sample limitations. Immune responses induced by the vaccine were seen in roughly 95% of patients across multiple MHC alleles.

Inclusive of the bounding cysteine and phenylalanine, the CDR3 is 15 residues long. Only the CDR3 DNA is retained, 45 bases long and in frame from the first base. CDR1 is given as SGHRS and CDR2 as YFSETQ, both from the germline V gene. V sheds 0 bases and J sheds 1 base, leaving 5 bases between their ends. To prepare the library, the immunoSEQ multiplex PCR assay was applied. Rearranged TCR beta chain sequences were amplified using the hsTCRB Kit according to the manufacturer's protocol. TCRB libraries were sequenced on an Illumina MiSeq. Per the original workflow: The kit vendor's proprietary platform handled demultiplexing, trimming and gene mapping. TCRdb took this table from immuneACCESS and kept in-frame rearrangements with V and J called. Such tables lack part of the clones; where checked against another copy, unresolved V genes explain under half of the gap, and the rest is unexplained. V and J calls and clone size follow that table, whereas D and trimming were derived from the DNA. This sample lists roughly 51,000 clones; 70% to 85% were detected once. Jointly, the top ten make up about 3.1% of the sample.

With respect to this clone: It has no known antigen specificity. Per-base qualities were not stored, and no clone one base away is much larger.

The time point label, as the study defines it: week 5, during vaccination. Each vaccine dose, consisting of 300 ug of a 20-mer mutant IDH1 peptide in Montanide, was administered subcutaneously with topical imiquimod. All donors had newly diagnosed IDH1-mutant astrocytomas of WHO grade 3 or 4 that showed loss of nuclear ATRX. The samples were drawn from NOA16, a multicentre, single-arm, open-label phase I trial in Germany that tested a mutant IDH1 peptide vaccine in humans for the first time. Genomic DNA for TCRB sequencing was extracted from EDTA blood using the DNeasy Blood and Tissue Kit. Sequencing used PBMCs, obtained from a glioma patient whose treatment included an IDH1 peptide vaccine. The chain is encoded by TRBV5-1 joined to TRBJ1-6; confidence is insufficient to name the D gene. This receptor was identified in a woman aged 18-29 years with glioma. Some clones in this sample may be carry-over from other donors' samples. At the DNA level, the sequence is TGCGCCAGCAGCTTGGGGATTTCCTATAATTCACCCCTCCACTTT. It encodes CASSLGISYNSPLHF.